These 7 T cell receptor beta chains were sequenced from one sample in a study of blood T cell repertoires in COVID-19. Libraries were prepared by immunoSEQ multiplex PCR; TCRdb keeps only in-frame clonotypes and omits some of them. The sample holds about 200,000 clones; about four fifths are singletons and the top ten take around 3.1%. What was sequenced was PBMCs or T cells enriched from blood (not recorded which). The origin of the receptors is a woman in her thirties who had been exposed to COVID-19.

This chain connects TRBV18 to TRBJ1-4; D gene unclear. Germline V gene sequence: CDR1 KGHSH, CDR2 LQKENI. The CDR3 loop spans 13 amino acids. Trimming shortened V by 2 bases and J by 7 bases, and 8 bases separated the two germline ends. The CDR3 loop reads CASSPGVVEKLFF. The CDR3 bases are TGTGCCAGCTCACCAGGAGTGGTTGAAAAACTGTTTTTT.

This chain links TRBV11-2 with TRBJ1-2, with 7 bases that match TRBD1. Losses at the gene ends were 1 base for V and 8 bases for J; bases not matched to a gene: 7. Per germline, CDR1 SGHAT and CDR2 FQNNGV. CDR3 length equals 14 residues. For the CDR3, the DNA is TGTGCCAGCAGCTTAGTGACGACAGGGTTCGGCTACACCTTC. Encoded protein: CASSLVTTGFGYTF.

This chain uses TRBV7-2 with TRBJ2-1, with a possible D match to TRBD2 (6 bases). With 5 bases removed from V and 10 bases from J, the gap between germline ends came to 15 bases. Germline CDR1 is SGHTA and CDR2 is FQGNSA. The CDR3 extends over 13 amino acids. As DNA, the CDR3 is TGTGCCAGCAGCCCCCCCGGGGAGGTAGAGCAGTTCTTC. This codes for CASSPPGEVEQFF.

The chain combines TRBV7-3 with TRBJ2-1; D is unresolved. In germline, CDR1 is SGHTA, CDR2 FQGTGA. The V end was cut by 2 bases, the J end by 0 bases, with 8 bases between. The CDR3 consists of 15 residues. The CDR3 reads CASSLDWNSYNEQFF. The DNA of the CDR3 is TGTGCCAGCAGCTTAGACTGGAACTCCTACAATGAGCAGTTCTTC. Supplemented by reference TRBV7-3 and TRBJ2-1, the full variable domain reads GAGVSQTPSNKVTEKGKYVELRCDPISGHTALYWYRQSLGQGPEFLIYFQGTGAADDSGLPNDRFFAVRPEGSVSTLKIQRTERGDSAVYLCASSLDWNSYNEQFFGPGTRLTVL.

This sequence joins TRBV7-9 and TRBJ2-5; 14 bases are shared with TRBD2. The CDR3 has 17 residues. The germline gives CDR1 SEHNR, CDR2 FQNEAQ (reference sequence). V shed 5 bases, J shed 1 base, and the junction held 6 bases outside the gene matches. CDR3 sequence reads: CASSTRLAGGIQETQYF. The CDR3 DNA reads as TGTGCCAGCAGCACCCGACTAGCGGGGGGGATCCAAGAGACCCAGTACTTC.

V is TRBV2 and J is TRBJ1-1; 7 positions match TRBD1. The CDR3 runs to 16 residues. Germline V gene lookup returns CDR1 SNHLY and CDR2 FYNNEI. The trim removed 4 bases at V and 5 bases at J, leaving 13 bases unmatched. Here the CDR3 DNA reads TGTGCCAGCAGTGTGCCCGGGTCAGGGGGTAAAACTGAAGCTTTCTTT. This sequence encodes CASSVPGSGGKTEAFF.

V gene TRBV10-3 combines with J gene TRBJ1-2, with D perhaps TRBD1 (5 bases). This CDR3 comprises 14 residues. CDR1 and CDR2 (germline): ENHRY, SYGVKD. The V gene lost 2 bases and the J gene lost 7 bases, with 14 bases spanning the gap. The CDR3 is CAISEGASESGYTF. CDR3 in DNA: TGTGCCATCAGTGAGGGGGCTTCGGAGAGTGGCTACACCTTC.